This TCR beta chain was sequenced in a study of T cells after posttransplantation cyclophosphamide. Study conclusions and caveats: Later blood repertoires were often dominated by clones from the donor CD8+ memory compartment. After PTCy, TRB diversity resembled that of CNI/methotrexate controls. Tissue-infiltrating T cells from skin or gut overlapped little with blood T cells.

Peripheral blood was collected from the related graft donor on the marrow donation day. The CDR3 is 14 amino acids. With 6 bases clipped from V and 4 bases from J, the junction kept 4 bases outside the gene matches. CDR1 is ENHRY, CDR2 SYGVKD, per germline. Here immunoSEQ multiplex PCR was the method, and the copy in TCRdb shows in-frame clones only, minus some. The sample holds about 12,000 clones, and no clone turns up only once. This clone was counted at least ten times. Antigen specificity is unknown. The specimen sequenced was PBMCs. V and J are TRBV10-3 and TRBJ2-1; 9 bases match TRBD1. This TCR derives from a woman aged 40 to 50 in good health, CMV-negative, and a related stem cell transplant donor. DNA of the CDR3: TGTGCCATCAGCGACAGGGGGGATTACAATGAGCAGTTCTTC. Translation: CAISDRGDYNEQFF.